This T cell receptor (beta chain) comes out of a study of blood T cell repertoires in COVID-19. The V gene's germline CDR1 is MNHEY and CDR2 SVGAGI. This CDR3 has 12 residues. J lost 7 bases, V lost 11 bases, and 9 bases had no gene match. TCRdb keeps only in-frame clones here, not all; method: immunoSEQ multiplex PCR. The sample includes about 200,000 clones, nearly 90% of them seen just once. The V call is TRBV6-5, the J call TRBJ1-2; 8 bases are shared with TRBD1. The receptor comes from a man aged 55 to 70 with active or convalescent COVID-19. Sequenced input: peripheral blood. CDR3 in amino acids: CAGADRAGGYTF. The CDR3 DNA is TGTGCCGGGGCGGACAGGGCTGGTGGCTACACCTTC.